This T cell receptor (beta chain) was retrieved from a study of blood T cell repertoires in COVID-19. A few counts support this clone. From germline, CDR1 is MDHEN and CDR2 SYDVKM. V lost 5 bases and J lost 1; bases outside the gene matches: 12. This CDR3 spans 17 amino acids. Repertoires were generated with immunoSEQ multiplex PCR, while TCRdb's copy carries only in-frame clones and drops some. The table includes approximately 150,000 clones, approximately 95% detected once. Sequenced input: peripheral blood. The chain employs TRBV28 and TRBJ2-7; 9 bases align to TRBD2. This clonotype was sampled from an older woman with COVID-19, enrolled during active disease. CDR3 sequence: CASSPGWRGGQSYEQYF. The CDR3 coding sequence is TGTGCCAGCAGTCCTGGTTGGCGGGGGGGCCAGTCCTACGAGCAGTACTTC.